A single sample is the source of the 31 T cell receptor beta chains below, sequenced in a study of vaccination and CD4 T cells after COVID-19 (dated by TCRdb to the early 2020s). These receptors' targets are unknown. Sample treatment or condition, as interpreted from the label and publication: approximately nine-day PBMC culture with coronavirus spike peptide pools or control peptides (ViraFEST assay). Libraries were made using PCR. Sequencer: Illumina iSeq 100. DNA from cultured CD4+ T cells was subjected to TCR sequencing with the Oncomine TCR Beta short-read assay at the Johns Hopkins FTIC core. TCRdb itself trimmed the public reads at Q25 with fastp, ran MiXCR and retained productive beta chains. Each entry merges the rows of one CDR3 protein and shows their most common DNA and genes. The sample table contains 16,000 or so distinct CDR3 sequences; only one count was recorded for approximately 50% of them. The ten biggest clones cover approximately 7.2% of the sample.

The material sequenced was CD4+ T cells from blood, cultured in vitro, taken before SARS-CoV-2 vaccination. These receptors came from a human donor who had recovered from COVID-19.

The chain combines TRBV20-1 with TRBJ1-1; tentatively, D is TRBD1 (6 bases). The germline V and J ends were trimmed by 5 bases and 5 bases, with 18 bases remaining between them. CDR3 length equals 14 residues. Germline V gives CDR1 DFQATT, CDR2 SNEGSKA (reference sequence). In DNA, the CDR3 is TGCAGTGCTCGACTTGGTACAGGGAGGACTGAAGCTTTCTTT. Translation: CSARLGTGRTEAFF.

This clonotype occurred a few times. This chain links TRBV7-9 with TRBJ2-7; TRBD1 agrees at 9 bases. From germline, CDR1 is SEHNR and CDR2 FQNEAQ (reference sequence). With V trimmed by 5 bases and J by 2 bases, 13 bases remained unmatched. There are 17 residues in the CDR3. CDR3 sequence reads: CASSHVEGQGSAYEQYF. CDR3 sequence (DNA): TGTGCCAGCAGCCACGTGGAAGGACAGGGGAGCGCCTACGAGCAGTACTTC.

The genes are TRBV28 and TRBJ2-3; 13 bases agree with TRBD2. The CDR3 consists of 16 residues. Looked up from germline, CDR1 is MDHEN and CDR2 is SYDVKM. Trimming removed 3 bases from V and 2 bases from J; junction bases left unmatched: 2. CDR3 sequence: CASSLGLAGNTDTQYF. Written as DNA, the CDR3 is TGTGCCAGCAGTTTGGGACTAGCGGGAAACACAGATACGCAGTATTTT.

The chain combines TRBV30 with TRBJ1-5; no clear D. The CDR3 has 13 amino acids. V was trimmed by 2 bases and J by 0 bases, leaving 5 bases between them. The germline V gene encodes CDR1 GTSNPN and CDR2 SVGIG (reference sequence). The CDR3, as DNA: TGTGCCTGGAGTACCGATAGCAATCAGCCCCAGCATTTT. This codes for CAWSTDSNQPQHF. Drawing the rest from reference TRBV30 and TRBJ1-5, the complete variable domain is SQTIHQWPATLVQPVGSPLSLECTVEGTSNPNLYWYRQAAGRGLQLLFYSVGIGQISSEVPQNLSASRPQDRQFILSSKKLLLSDSGFYLCAWSTDSNQPQHFGDGTRLSIL.

The chain is built from TRBV6-1 and TRBJ2-4, with TRBD1 matching 9 bases. The CDR3 is made up of 16 amino acids. Germline-derived CDR1 and CDR2 are MNHNS and SASEGT. V lost 2 bases and J lost 8; bases outside the gene matches: 10. The CDR3 is CASSEKFGTGSDIQYF. In DNA form, the CDR3 reads TGTGCCAGCAGTGAAAAGTTTGGGACAGGGTCTGACATTCAGTACTTC.

The rearrangement links TRBV7-6 to TRBJ1-2; D might be TRBD1 (6 bases). V lost 4 bases and J lost 4, with 13 bases in between. CDR1 is SGHVS, CDR2 FNYEAQ, per germline. CDR3 length: 14 residues. This CDR3 is CASSYLGGPYGYTF. The CDR3 DNA follows: TGTGCCAGCAGCTACCTTGGGGGGCCCTATGGCTACACCTTC.

The J gene is TRBJ1-3, the V gene TRBV7-8, with D unresolved. The CDR3 covers 16 residues. Germline V gene lookup returns CDR1 SGHVS and CDR2 FQNEAQ. The germline V and J ends were trimmed by 5 bases and 0 bases, with 14 bases remaining between them. As DNA, the CDR3 is TGTGCCAGCAGCATAGGGTGGCCGATCTCTGGAAACACCATATATTTT. It yields the protein CASSIGWPISGNTIYF.

The chain employs TRBV6-2 or TRBV6-3 and TRBJ1-1, with TRBD1 matching 7 bases. The junction had 7 bases not matched to a gene; V was cut back by 4 bases and J by 11 bases. Germline V lookup: CDR1 MNHEY, CDR2 SVGEGT. The CDR3 length is 12 residues. The CDR3 region is CASSSYRGRAFF. The CDR3 bases are TGTGCCAGCAGTTCCTACAGGGGACGGGCTTTCTTT.

The chain combines TRBV20-1 with TRBJ1-2; D gene ambiguous. The V gene lost 0 bases and the J gene lost 8 bases, with 7 bases spanning the gap. CDR1 DFQATT and CDR2 SNEGSKA come from the germline V gene (reference sequence). The CDR3 sequence is 11 residues long. DNA for the CDR3: TGCAGTGCTAGAGATTACAACGGCTACACCTTC. Translation: CSARDYNGYTF.

The chain joins TRBV2 to TRBJ1-3; a weak D match, TRBD1 (5 bases). V lost 2 bases and J lost 0, with 11 bases in between. The CDR3 spans 16 residues. Germline assignment: CDR1 SNHLY and CDR2 FYNNEI. The CDR3 region is CASSEMEGYSGNTIYF. The CDR3 DNA reads TGTGCCAGCAGTGAAATGGAGGGGTACTCTGGAAACACCATATATTTT.

V and J are TRBV2 and TRBJ2-3; D possibly corresponds to TRBD1 (6 bases). Per germline, CDR1 SNHLY and CDR2 FYNNEI. CDR3 length: 17 residues. With 4 bases removed from V and 1 base from J, the gap between germline ends came to 18 bases. The CDR3 is CASSAVLLGGGTDTQYF. CDR3 nucleotide sequence: TGTGCCAGCAGTGCCGTCTTGCTAGGGGGAGGCACAGATACGCAGTATTTT. Supplemented by reference TRBV2 and TRBJ2-3, the full variable domain reads EPEVTQTPSHQVTQMGQEVILRCVPISNHLYFYWYRQILGQKVEFLVSFYNNEISEKSEIFDDQFSVERPDGSNFTLKIRSTKLEDSAMYFCASSAVLLGGGTDTQYFGPGTRLTVL.

This clonotype was observed a few times. This chain links TRBV6-2 or TRBV6-3 with TRBJ2-7, with a tentative D call TRBD2 (5 bases). Germline CDR1 and CDR2: MNHEY and SVGEGT. The CDR3 extends over 13 amino acids. Trimming pared 4 bases from V and 5 bases from J, leaving 12 bases between. In DNA, the CDR3 is TGTGCCAGCAGTTGGCCGGGGTTCGACGAGCAGTACTTC. Amino acids: CASSWPGFDEQYF.

The chain employs TRBV6-1 and TRBJ1-6; 7 bases align to TRBD1. After removal of 5 bases from V and 8 bases from J, the junction contained 12 bases not matched to a gene. Germline V gene data show CDR1 as MNHNS and CDR2 as SASEGT. This CDR3 comprises 16 residues. CDR3 coding DNA: TGTGCCAGCAGTCGCACGACAGGGCGGATGGATTCACCCCTCCACTTT. Amino acids: CASSRTTGRMDSPLHF.

The chain employs TRBV7-9 and TRBJ2-3; 10 positions agree with TRBD1. The germline V gene has CDR1 SEHNR and CDR2 FQNEAQ (reference sequence). Trimming took 4 bases from V and 4 from J; bases not matched to a gene: 8. This CDR3 region has 16 residues. The CDR3 is CASSSTPGTGADTQYF. CDR3 DNA: TGTGCCAGCAGCTCCACTCCCGGGACAGGGGCAGATACGCAGTATTTT.

This clonotype was detected once. This chain links TRBV2 with TRBJ2-7, with 7 bases fitting TRBD2. The germline V gene has CDR1 SNHLY and CDR2 FYNNEI. This CDR3 is built from 13 residues. J lost 3 bases, V lost 8 bases, and 7 bases had no gene match. CDR3 loop: CASLADRNYEQYF. The CDR3 nucleotides read TGTGCCAGCCTAGCGGACCGAAACTACGAGCAGTACTTC.

The chain is built from TRBV19 and TRBJ2-3, with 9 nucleotides matching TRBD1. The CDR3 has 14 residues. V was pared by 3 bases and J by 4 bases, with 2 bases of the junction left unmatched. Looked up from germline, CDR1 is LNHDA and CDR2 is SQIVND (reference sequence). CDR3 DNA: TGTGCCAGTAGTATGGGACAGGGCGCAGATACGCAGTATTTT. Protein sequence: CASSMGQGADTQYF.

This rearrangement joins TRBV20-1 to TRBJ2-5, with D possibly TRBD1 on 5 matching bases. Germline V gene sequence: CDR1 DFQATT, CDR2 SNEGSKA (reference sequence). Trimming cost V 3 bases and J 5 bases, with 10 bases left between them. This CDR3 comprises 12 residues. This chain's CDR3 is CSASQGPETQYF. CDR3 coding DNA: TGCAGTGCTAGTCAGGGTCCGGAGACCCAGTACTTC.

CDR3 DNA: TGCAGCGTTGATGGGGGCACTAATGAAAAACTGTTTTTT. The encoded protein is CSVDGGTNEKLFF. The chain carries TRBV29-1 and TRBJ1-4; perhaps TRBD1 as D (6 bases). The germline V and J ends were trimmed by 3 bases and 2 bases, with 7 bases remaining between them. The CDR3 runs to 13 residues. CDR1 is SQVTM, CDR2 ANQGSEA, per germline.

The genes are TRBV19 and TRBJ2-3; 11 nucleotides match TRBD2. CDR3 size: 15 residues. With V trimmed by 7 bases and J by 4 bases, 7 bases remained unmatched. The germline V gene encodes CDR1 LNHDA and CDR2 SQIVND (reference sequence). The CDR3 loop is CASKTSGSPSDTQYF. As DNA, the CDR3 is TGTGCCAGTAAAACTAGCGGGAGTCCATCAGATACGCAGTATTTT.

This clonotype is a singleton in its sample. The genes are TRBV15 and TRBJ1-2, with a tentative D call TRBD1 (5 bases). This CDR3 is built from 15 residues. The V gene's germline CDR1 is LNHNV and CDR2 YYDKDF (reference sequence). V lost 3 bases and J lost 2, with 13 bases in between. The DNA for the CDR3 is TGTGCCACCAGCAGTTCTAGTACAGGCAACTATGGCTACACCTTC. Translated: CATSSSSTGNYGYTF.

A single count supports this clonotype. The rearrangement joins TRBV19 to TRBJ1-1; D call uncertain. CDR1 is LNHDA and CDR2 is SQIVND in the germline V gene (reference sequence). Trimming removed 7 bases from V and 5 bases from J, with 14 bases in between. The length of the CDR3 is 13 residues. The CDR3 loop is CASKGSSLTEAFF. CDR3 DNA: TGTGCCAGTAAAGGCTCGAGTCTTACTGAAGCTTTCTTT.

CDR3 loop: CASSLLTGELFF. CDR3 nucleotides: TGTGCCAGCAGCTTGCTCACCGGGGAGCTGTTTTTT. V usage is TRBV7-2 and J usage is TRBJ2-2; D not certain. From germline, CDR1 is SGHTA and CDR2 FQGNSA. The CDR3 totals 12 residues. Deletions cut 3 bases from V and 4 bases from J, with 3 bases between. The full variable domain, in which reference TRBV7-2 and TRBJ2-2 provide the parts outside the CDR3, is GAGVSQSPSNKVTEKGKDVELRCDPISGHTALYWYRQSLGQGLEFLIYFQGNSAPDKSGLPSDRFSAERTGGSVSTLTIQRTQQEDSAVYLCASSLLTGELFFGEGSRLTVL.

CDR3 nucleotide sequence: TGTGCCAGCAGCTTAGACCACAACTATGGCTACACCTTC. It codes for CASSLDHNYGYTF. This chain connects TRBV7-2 to TRBJ1-2; no definite D call. With 1 base removed from V and 2 bases from J, the gap between germline ends came to 5 bases. The CDR3 is 13 amino acids. From germline, CDR1 is SGHTA and CDR2 FQGNSA.

This clonotype has just a few counts. This rearrangement joins TRBV6-5 to TRBJ2-4; the D gene could be TRBD1 or TRBD2 (7 bases each). CDR3 length: 15 amino acids. Germline CDR1 reads MNHEY; CDR2 reads SVGAGI. V was cut by 1 base and J by 9 bases, with 16 bases left in between. In nucleotides, the CDR3 is TGTGCCAGCAGTTACTTAGCTGACAGGGAGGGCATTCAGTACTTC. Its protein product is CASSYLADREGIQYF.

This sequence joins TRBV2 and TRBJ1-5; D is perhaps TRBD1 (6 bases). Germline V gives CDR1 SNHLY, CDR2 FYNNEI. V was cut by 4 bases and J by 3 bases, with 13 bases left in between. This CDR3 has 15 residues. CDR3 sequence (DNA): TGTGCCAGCAGTGGCAGGGGCGCCCCCAATCAGCCCCAGCATTTT. Translated, it gives CASSGRGAPNQPQHF.

This chain uses TRBV20-1 with TRBJ2-3; TRBD2 aligns across 12 bases. Germline V lookup: CDR1 DFQATT, CDR2 SNEGSKA (reference sequence). This CDR3 is built from 15 residues. V lost 1 base to trimming and J lost 11 bases; unmatched junction nucleotides: 10. The CDR3 coding sequence is TGCAGTGCTAGAGCGACTAGCGGGAGATCCGGTGGGCAGTATTTT. Translated: CSARATSGRSGGQYF.

This clonotype has a single count. CDR3 residues: CASSFLAEQFF. The DNA of the CDR3 is TGTGCCAGCAGCTTCCTAGCGGAGCAGTTCTTC. V usage is TRBV5-4 and J usage is TRBJ2-1; perhaps TRBD2 as D (6 bases). The CDR3 is made up of 11 amino acids. The germline CDR1 and CDR2 sequences are SGHNT and YYREEE (reference sequence). With 2 bases removed from V and 10 bases from J, the gap between germline ends came to 7 bases.

The DNA of the CDR3 is TGCGCCAGCAGCGCGGGACTAGCGGGAGAGGGCGAGCAGTACTTC. This sequence encodes CASSAGLAGEGEQYF. This chain joins TRBV5-1 and TRBJ2-7; 14 nucleotides align to TRBD2. The V segment lost 4 bases and the J segment 6 bases; nucleotides outside the gene matches: 6. Germline V gene data show CDR1 as SGHRS and CDR2 as YFSETQ. The length of the CDR3 is 15 residues.

This chain links TRBV4-1 with TRBJ1-2; no reliable D call. The V end lost 0 bases, the J end lost 4 bases, and 21 bases lay between the germline ends. CDR1 is MGHRA, CDR2 YSYEKL, per germline. This CDR3 region has 18 residues. CDR3 DNA: TGCGCCAGCAGCCAAGATGGGTTTGTTGTGGCAGCCGCCTATGGCTACACCTTC. It specifies CASSQDGFVVAAAYGYTF.

The chain employs TRBV2 and TRBJ1-5, with 7 bases identical to TRBD1. In germline, CDR1 is SNHLY, CDR2 FYNNEI. The CDR3 runs to 15 residues. Unmatched junction bases numbered 5, after V lost 2 bases and J lost 4 bases. The chain's CDR3 is CASSERGGGNQPQHF. The CDR3, as DNA: TGTGCCAGCAGTGAACGAGGGGGCGGTAATCAGCCCCAGCATTTT.

This sequence joins TRBV7-8 and TRBJ2-7; no definite D call. Germline loops: CDR1 SGHVS, CDR2 FQNEAQ. The V end lost 2 bases, the J end lost 5 bases, and 4 bases lay between the germline ends. The CDR3 is made up of 11 amino acids. CDR3 in amino acids: CASSLRDEQYF. CDR3 DNA sequence: TGTGCCAGCAGCTTACGCGACGAGCAGTACTTC. The whole variable domain, filled in from reference TRBV7-8 and TRBJ2-7, reads GAGVSQSPRYKVAKRGQDVALRCDPISGHVSLFWYQQALGQGPEFLTYFQNEAQLDKSGLPSDRFFAERPEGSVSTLKIQRTQQEDSAVYLCASSLRDEQYFGPGTRLTVT.